Below are 2 T cell receptor beta chains sequenced from a single sample in a study of cytomegalovirus exposure and HLA in healthy donors. PCR involved 60 Vbeta and 13 Jbeta primers. Assay: immunoSEQ multiplex PCR; the TCRdb copy retains only in-frame clones and omits some. The table has approximately 150,000 clones, more than 60% seen once. The sequencing input was PBMCs. The receptors stem from a human donor in good health.

The V call is TRBV15, the J call TRBJ2-3, with D hard to call. This CDR3 is 13 amino acids long. Germline assignment: CDR1 LNHNV and CDR2 YYDKDF (reference sequence). Trimming shortened V by 0 bases and J by 4 bases, and 5 bases separated the two germline ends. The CDR3 loop is CATSRDPADTQYF. CDR3 bases: TGTGCCACCAGCAGAGACCCAGCAGATACGCAGTATTTT.

The chain joins TRBV27 to TRBJ2-5; 8 bases agree with TRBD1. The assigned J gene may be wrong: the sequence end matches TRBJ2-7 better. The CDR3 loop spans 14 amino acids. The germline CDR1 and CDR2 sequences are MNHEY and SMNVEV (reference sequence). Here the CDR3 DNA reads TGTGCCAGCAGCCGGACAGGGATGGCTTACGAGCAGTACTTC. Amino acids: CASSRTGMAYEQYF.